A single sample gave rise to the 24 T cell receptor beta chains below, sequenced in a study of blood T cell repertoires in COVID-19. TCRdb's table, derived via immunoSEQ multiplex PCR, lists solely in-frame clones and lacks some. The sample lists about 100,000 clones, 90% occurring once. The sequencing sample was made of peripheral blood. Receptors were obtained from a man in his sixties with acute or convalescent COVID-19.

This clone showed up just a few times. This chain links TRBV5-4 with TRBJ1-1; possibly TRBD1 for D (6 bases). V lost 2 bases, J lost 3 bases, and 11 bases lay in between. The germline V gene encodes CDR1 SGHNT and CDR2 YYREEE (reference sequence). The CDR3 has 14 residues. The DNA of the CDR3 is TGTGCCAGCAGCTTCTACAGGGAGTACACTGAAGCTTTCTTT. This sequence encodes CASSFYREYTEAFF.

The chain is built from TRBV3-1 (or the pseudogene TRBV3-2) and TRBJ2-1; 10 nucleotides line up with TRBD2. Germline trimming cut 4 bases from V and 0 bases from J; bases unmatched to any gene: 6. The CDR3 totals 17 residues. The germline V gene encodes CDR1 LGHDT and CDR2 YNNKEL (reference sequence). The CDR3 is CASSRRLAGHSYNEQFF. CDR3 coding DNA: TGTGCCAGCAGCCGGAGACTAGCGGGCCACTCCTACAATGAGCAGTTCTTC.

As for this clone: In the same sample, other DNA sequences code for this CDR3. J is TRBJ2-5 and V is TRBV7-2; a weak D match, TRBD2 (5 bases). The CDR3 sequence is 13 residues long. The V gene lost 2 bases and the J gene lost 1 base, with 5 bases spanning the gap. Germline CDR1 and CDR2: SGHTA and FQGNSA. CDR3 bases: TGTGCCAGCAGCTTAAGCGGCCAAGAGACCCAGTACTTC. This gives the protein CASSLSGQETQYF.

This clone came up many times. The V call is TRBV18, the J call TRBJ2-7; 9 positions match TRBD2. This CDR3 has 14 residues. The ends lost 3 bases at V and 5 bases at J; junction bases unmatched: 5. Germline CDR1 is KGHSH and CDR2 is LQKENI. The CDR3 reads CASSPSGGPDEQYF. The CDR3 DNA reads as TGTGCCAGCTCACCGAGCGGGGGGCCCGACGAGCAGTACTTC.

The CDR3: CASSIPTDRGPGDEQFF. DNA of the CDR3: TGTGCCAGTAGTATCCCCACTGACAGGGGCCCGGGGGATGAGCAGTTCTTC. The chain combines TRBV19 with TRBJ2-1, with TRBD1 matching over 8 bases. The CDR3 sequence is 17 residues long. J was trimmed by 8 bases and V by 3 bases; bases with no gene match: 15. Germline CDR1 LNHDA, CDR2 SQIVND (reference sequence).

The chain uses TRBV19 and TRBJ1-1; 8 positions agree with TRBD1. Germline V CDR1 and CDR2: LNHDA, SQIVND (reference sequence). The ends lost 5 bases at V and 1 base at J; junction bases unmatched: 6. CDR3 size: 15 residues. For the CDR3, the DNA is TGTGCCAGTAGTGCAATCGGACAGGGGAACACTGAAGCTTTCTTT. The encoded protein is CASSAIGQGNTEAFF.

The chain has TRBV7-3 and TRBJ2-1, with D possibly TRBD2 on 5 matching bases. The CDR3 length is 16 residues. The germline V and J ends were trimmed by 5 bases and 0 bases, with 14 bases remaining between them. Germline assignment: CDR1 SGHTA and CDR2 FQGTGA. CDR3 nucleotides: TGTGCCAGCAGCATTGACGGAGGCGGCTCCTACAATGAGCAGTTCTTC. Translating gives CASSIDGGGSYNEQFF.

The rearrangement joins TRBV19 to TRBJ1-4; 8 positions match TRBD1. The CDR3 has 16 amino acids. Trimming removed 7 bases from V and 4 bases from J; junction bases left unmatched: 11. The germline V gene encodes CDR1 LNHDA and CDR2 SQIVND (reference sequence). As DNA, the CDR3 is TGTGCCAGTACTCTACGGAGGACAGGGAGTAATGAAAAACTGTTTTTT. It codes for CASTLRRTGSNEKLFF.

The chain employs TRBV19 and TRBJ2-5, with D perhaps matching TRBD1 (7 bases). V was trimmed by 2 bases and J by 3 bases, leaving 16 bases between them. CDR1 is LNHDA, CDR2 SQIVND, per germline (reference sequence). The CDR3 has 16 residues. The CDR3 loop is CASSITGQGGKETQYF. The DNA of the CDR3 is TGTGCCAGTAGTATAACTGGTCAGGGGGGAAAAGAGACCCAGTACTTC.

This chain uses TRBV30 with TRBJ2-3; D might be TRBD1 (6 bases). This CDR3 has 16 residues. The V gene's germline CDR1 is GTSNPN and CDR2 SVGIG (reference sequence). The V end was cut by 4 bases, the J end by 1 base, with 18 bases between. The CDR3 DNA is TGTGCCTGGACCCGCAGGGGTGGTTCCCGCACAGATACGCAGTATTTT. Amino acids: CAWTRRGGSRTDTQYF.

The chain employs TRBV6-2 or TRBV6-3 and TRBJ1-5; 8 nucleotides match TRBD1. V dropped 5 bases and J dropped 5; count of bases not matched to a gene: 14. The germline gives CDR1 MNHEY, CDR2 SVGEGT. CDR3 length: 17 amino acids. CDR3 coding DNA: TGTGCCAGCAGTCCAGGACAGGGAGGGGGTTCACATCAGCCCCAGCATTTT. This codes for CASSPGQGGGSHQPQHF.

The CDR3 protein is CASSPPAAGANVLTF. CDR3 nucleotides: TGTGCCAGCTCCCCCCCCGCAGCTGGGGCCAACGTCCTGACTTTC. The gene calls are TRBV2 and TRBJ2-6; unclear D gene. The CDR3 totals 15 residues. V shed 8 bases and J shed 2 bases, with 13 bases lying between them. CDR1 and CDR2 from the germline V gene are SNHLY and FYNNEI.

The J gene is TRBJ2-1, the V gene TRBV5-1; TRBD2 agrees at 8 bases. The CDR3 runs to 15 residues. Trimming took 6 bases from V and 6 from J; bases not matched to a gene: 11. Per the germline V gene, CDR1 is SGHRS and CDR2 is YFSETQ. The CDR3 here is CASTRRAGVPNEQFF. In DNA, the CDR3 is TGCGCCAGCACCCGTCGAGCGGGGGTCCCCAATGAGCAGTTCTTC.

The chain joins TRBV9 to TRBJ1-2; 9 bases agree with TRBD1. The CDR3 runs to 17 residues. J gave up 1 base and V 0 bases, and 7 bases lay outside the gene matches. Germline CDR1 is SGDLS and CDR2 is YYNGEE. CDR3 in amino acids: CASSVDGGTGNNYGYTF. The CDR3 region has the DNA TGTGCCAGCAGCGTAGACGGGGGGACAGGGAATAACTATGGCTACACCTTC. The full variable domain, with the rest looked up from reference TRBV9 and TRBJ1-2, is DSGVTQTPKHLITATGQRVTLRCSPRSGDLSVYWYQQSLDQGLQFLIQYYNGEERAKGNILERFSAQQFPDLHSELNLSSLELGDSALYFCASSVDGGTGNNYGYTFGSGTRLTVV.

DNA of the CDR3: TGCGCCAGCAGCTTCGGACAGAACACTGAAGCTTTCTTT. Residues: CASSFGQNTEAFF. V gene TRBV5-1 combines with J gene TRBJ1-1; tentative D call: TRBD1 (5 bases). The CDR3 runs 13 residues. V dropped 2 bases and J dropped 1 base, with 6 bases sitting between them. The germline V gene encodes CDR1 SGHRS and CDR2 YFSETQ.

The V gene is TRBV7-2, the J gene TRBJ2-2; 10 positions agree with TRBD2. Germline assignment: CDR1 SGHTA and CDR2 FQGNSA. V dropped 5 bases and J dropped 8; count of bases not matched to a gene: 8. The CDR3 is 15 amino acids. As DNA, the CDR3 is TGTGCCAGCAGCCCGGTAGCGGGAGGAGGTGGGGAGCTGTTTTTT. It translates to CASSPVAGGGGELFF.

This chain uses TRBV4-2 with TRBJ2-1, with 12 bases fitting TRBD2. V gave up 6 bases and J gave up 8 bases; unmatched junction bases: 11. Germline-derived CDR1 and CDR2 are LGHNA and YNFKEQ. The CDR3 contains 16 residues. The CDR3 reads CASSLRLAGVMDEQFF. The CDR3 bases are TGTGCCAGCAGTCTTAGACTAGCGGGAGTAATGGATGAGCAGTTCTTC.

The chain couples TRBV29-1 to TRBJ2-4; no clear D. Trimming pared 3 bases from V and 5 bases from J, leaving 5 bases between. The CDR3 extends over 11 amino acids. Germline loops: CDR1 SQVTM, CDR2 ANQGSEA. In DNA form, the CDR3 reads TGCAGCGTTGAGGCGGAAAACATTCAGTACTTC. Protein sequence: CSVEAENIQYF.

The chain uses TRBV20-1 and TRBJ1-6; D not certain. Trimming removed 3 bases at V and 7 bases at J, with 10 bases between. CDR3 length: 13 residues. Germline CDR1 reads DFQATT; CDR2 reads SNEGSKA (reference sequence). This CDR3 reads CSASPRSNSPLHF. The CDR3 bases are TGCAGTGCTAGTCCCAGATCCAATTCACCCCTCCACTTT.

The chain joins TRBV2 to TRBJ2-1; 11 bases map to TRBD1. The CDR3 is 13 amino acids. Germline V gene data show CDR1 as SNHLY and CDR2 as FYNNEI. With V trimmed by 6 bases and J by 6 bases, 1 base remained unmatched. The CDR3 region has the DNA TGTGCCAGCAGGGGACAGGGGGGCAATGAGCAGTTCTTC. It specifies CASRGQGGNEQFF.

V gene TRBV3-1 (or the pseudogene TRBV3-2) combines with J gene TRBJ2-4; D is possibly TRBD1 (5 bases). The CDR3 covers 17 residues. Trimming stripped 0 bases from V and 0 bases from J, with 12 bases between. Germline V gene lookup returns CDR1 LGHDT and CDR2 YNNKEL (reference sequence). The CDR3 loop reads CASSQEDTVIAKNIQYF. In DNA form, the CDR3 reads TGTGCCAGCAGCCAAGAGGACACGGTTATAGCCAAAAACATTCAGTACTTC.

The chain couples TRBV19 to TRBJ1-2, with D perhaps TRBD1 (5 bases). CDR3 size: 16 residues. In germline, CDR1 is LNHDA, CDR2 SQIVND (reference sequence). Trimming pared 3 bases from V and 2 bases from J, leaving 16 bases between. The CDR3 loop is CASSMSWGSPNYGYTF. The CDR3 DNA reads as TGTGCCAGTAGTATGTCTTGGGGCAGCCCAAACTATGGCTACACCTTC. The entire variable domain, with the rest obtained from reference TRBV19 and TRBJ1-2, is as follows: DGGITQSPKYLFRKEGQNVTLSCEQNLNHDAMYWYRQDPGQGLRLIYYSQIVNDFQKGDIAEGYSVSREKKESFPLTVTSAQKNPTAFYLCASSMSWGSPNYGYTFGSGTRLTVV.

CDR3 nucleotides: TGTGCCAGCAGCCAAGATCGTGCTAACTATGGCTACACCTTC. This translates into CASSQDRANYGYTF. V gene TRBV14 combines with J gene TRBJ1-2; D uncertain. Germline assignment: CDR1 SGHDN and CDR2 FVKESK. The CDR3 has 14 residues. The V end was cut by 0 bases, the J end by 0 bases, with 5 bases between.

The chain couples TRBV4-2 to TRBJ1-3, with TRBD1 as a possible D gene (5 bases). The V end lost 4 bases, the J end lost 8 bases, and 18 bases lay between the germline ends. Looked up from germline, CDR1 is LGHNA and CDR2 is YNFKEQ. The length of the CDR3 is 15 residues. DNA of the CDR3: TGTGCCAGCAGCCCCCAGGGCAGGTCCTGGGACACCATATATTTT. Translation gives CASSPQGRSWDTIYF.